Listed below are T cell receptor beta chains from one sample, sequenced in a study of metastatic and nonmetastatic thyroid tumors. TCRdb reanalyzed the PCR reads via MiXCR. The data show roughly 30,000 clones, with about 3.9% seen just once and 3.2% held by the top ten. The sample was blood. These receptors were taken from a male donor with papillary thyroid cancer or a benign thyroid nodule (not recorded which). Some clones in this sample may be carry-over from other donors' samples. Both conserved end residues are part of each CDR3. D genes are given only for firm matches. For some rows the clone size is stated as once, few or many, or as a class when expanded; others skip it.

D,size,V,length,J,CDR3,DNA
NA,NA,TRBV27,18,TRBJ1-6,CASSSQKRHQPEGSPLHF,TGTGCCAGCAGCTCTCAGAAGCGACATCAACCCGAGGGTTCACCCCTCCACTTT
NA,few,TRBV12-3/TRBV12-4,15,TRBJ2-1,CASSSLGSRYNEQFF,TGTGCCAGCAGCAGTCTAGGGTCCCGGTACAATGAGCAGTTCTTC
NA,medium-sized,TRBV28,15,TRBJ2-2,CASISAGQTTGELFF,TGTGCCAGCATTAGCGCAGGGCAGACTACCGGGGAGCTGTTTTTT
NA,NA,TRBV19,11,TRBJ1-1,CASQDGPKAFF,TGTGCCAGCCAGGACGGCCCTAAAGCTTTCTTT
TRBD1,many,TRBV7-9,12,TRBJ2-1,CASSRDSNEQFF,TGTGCCAGCAGCCGGGACAGCAATGAGCAGTTCTTC
NA,few,TRBV7-3,13,TRBJ1-2,CASSLGGGYGYTF,TGTGCCAGCAGCTTAGGAGGAGGTTATGGCTACACCTTC
NA,few,TRBV6-1,16,TRBJ1-3,CASSEALRPSGNTIYF,TGTGCCAGCAGTGAAGCGCTTCGCCCCTCTGGAAACACCATATATTTT
NA,NA,TRBV20-1,15,TRBJ2-2,CSASILGKNTGELFF,TGCAGTGCTAGTATTTTGGGTAAGAACACCGGGGAGCTGTTTTTT
NA,few,TRBV20-1,14,TRBJ2-3,CSARDGGSTDTQYF,TGCAGTGCTAGAGATGGGGGATCTACAGATACGCAGTATTTT
TRBD1,few,TRBV11-2,16,TRBJ2-7,CASSLRWGTAINEQYF,TGTGCCAGCAGCTTAAGATGGGGGACAGCGATTAACGAGCAGTACTTC
NA,NA,TRBV4-2,16,TRBJ1-1,CASSQGEAGMNTEAFF,TGTGCCAGCAGCCAAGGTGAAGCAGGGATGAACACTGAAGCTTTTTTT
NA,medium-sized,TRBV6-2/TRBV6-3,14,TRBJ1-1,CASSMTGPNTEAFF,TGTGCCAGCAGCATGACAGGACCGAACACTGAAGCTTTCTTT
TRBD2,many,TRBV7-8,17,TRBJ2-1,CASSTPRLAASYNEQFF,TGTGCCAGCAGCACCCCTCGACTAGCGGCCTCCTACAATGAGCAGTTCTTC
TRBD1,many,TRBV5-4,11,TRBJ2-7,CASSATGGLYF,TGTGCCAGCAGCGCCACAGGGGGCCTGTACTTC
NA,many,TRBV5-6,13,TRBJ1-2,CASSFTGAYGYTF,TGTGCCAGCAGCTTCACCGGGGCCTATGGCTACACCTTC
NA,few,TRBV10-1,13,TRBJ2-7,CASSLDLGYDQYF,TGCGCCAGCAGTCTAGACCTCGGCTACGATCAGTACTTC
NA,many,TRBV10-3,12,TRBJ2-7,CAISGGIYEQYF,TGTGCCATCAGTGGCGGGATCTACGAGCAGTACTTC
TRBD1,few,TRBV7-3,13,TRBJ2-7,CASSPYRGDEQYF,TGTGCCAGCAGCCCTTACAGGGGAGACGAGCAGTACTTC
TRBD2,many,TRBV6-2/TRBV6-3,17,TRBJ2-5,CASNPGTSGPLQETQYF,TGTGCCAGCAACCCCGGGACTAGCGGGCCCTTACAAGAGACCCAGTACTTC
TRBD1,few,TRBV2,15,TRBJ2-2,CASKGQGAGTGELFF,TGTGCCAGCAAGGGGCAGGGGGCGGGCACCGGGGAGCTGTTTTTT
TRBD2,many,TRBV9,16,TRBJ2-7,CASSVGVAGVRYEQYF,TGTGCCAGCAGCGTTGGGGTAGCGGGGGTTAGATACGAGCAGTACTTC
NA,many,TRBV10-1,14,TRBJ2-5,CASSETQVQETQYF,TGCGCCAGCAGTGAAACACAGGTTCAAGAGACCCAGTACTTC
NA,NA,TRBV6-1,13,TRBJ1-2,CAPVGGEDGGYTF,TGTGCCCCGGTCGGGGGAGAGGATGGTGGCTACACCTTC
NA,many,TRBV13,14,TRBJ1-6,CASSWGGDNSPLHF,TGTGCCAGCAGCTGGGGGGGGGACAATTCACCCCTCCACTTT
NA,many,TRBV7-9,14,TRBJ2-5,CASSLGTSRQTQYF,TGTGCCAGCAGCCTCGGGACCTCCCGGCAGACCCAGTACTTC
TRBD1,many,TRBV20-1,14,TRBJ2-5,CSARQGAQRETQYF,TGCAGTGCTAGACAGGGGGCGCAGAGAGAGACCCAGTACTTC
NA,many,TRBV2,16,TRBJ2-2,CASSEETGLGAGELFF,TGTGCCAGCAGTGAGGAGACGGGACTCGGGGCCGGGGAGCTGTTTTTT
NA,NA,TRBV19,14,TRBJ1-1,CASSIGRGNTEAFF,TGTGCCAGTAGTATAGGCAGGGGGAACACTGAAGCTTTCTTT
TRBD2,many,TRBV19,15,TRBJ2-7,CASSIGSGRAYEQYF,TGTGCCAGTAGTATAGGCAGCGGGAGGGCCTACGAGCAGTACTTC
NA,medium-sized,TRBV28,13,TRBJ2-2,CASSQGSSGELFF,TGTGCCAGCAGTCAGGGGTCTTCGGGGGAGCTGTTTTTT
NA,medium-sized,TRBV6-1,11,TRBJ2-1,CASSNTNEQFF,TGTGCCAGCAGTAACACAAATGAGCAGTTCTTC
NA,many,TRBV18,16,TRBJ1-6,CASSHQADSYNSPLHF,TGTGCCAGCTCACACCAGGCAGACTCCTATAATTCACCCCTCCACTTT
NA,many,TRBV7-9,12,TRBJ1-1,CASSLDGFEAFF,TGTGCCAGCAGCTTAGATGGGTTCGAAGCTTTCTTT